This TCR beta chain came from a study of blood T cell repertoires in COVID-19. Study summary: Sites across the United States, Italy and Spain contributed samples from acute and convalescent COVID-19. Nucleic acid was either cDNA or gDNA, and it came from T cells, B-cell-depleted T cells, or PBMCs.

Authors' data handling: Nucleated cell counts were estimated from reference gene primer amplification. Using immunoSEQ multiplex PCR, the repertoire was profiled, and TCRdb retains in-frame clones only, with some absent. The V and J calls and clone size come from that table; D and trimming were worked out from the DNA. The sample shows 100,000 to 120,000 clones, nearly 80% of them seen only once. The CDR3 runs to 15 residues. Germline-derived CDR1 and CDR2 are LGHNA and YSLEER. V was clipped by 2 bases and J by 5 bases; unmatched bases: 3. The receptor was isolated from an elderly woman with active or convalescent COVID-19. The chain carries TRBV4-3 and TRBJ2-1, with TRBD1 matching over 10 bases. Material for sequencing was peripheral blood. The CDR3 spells CASSQPGQGNNEQFF. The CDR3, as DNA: TGCGCCAGCAGCCAACCGGGACAGGGGAACAATGAGCAGTTCTTC.